A selection of T cell receptor beta chains follows, all from one sample in a study of beta chain features in type 1 diabetes. The data were produced by immunoSEQ multiplex PCR, yet TCRdb's version contains in-frame clones alone and is incomplete. The sample has 450,000 or so clones, 10% to 12% seen once. The sample was naive CD4+ T cells from blood. These TCRs come from a woman younger than 35 in good health. The CDR3 runs from the conserved cysteine through the conserved F or W. The order of the fields is clone size, D gene, J gene, V gene, CDR3 protein, CDR3 DNA. The D gene is left open where the match is weak. Size is omitted from some rows. Given values are once, few, many or a class for expanded clones.

>.|.|TRBJ2-7|TRBV29-1
CSVERGAGYEQYF
TGCAGCGTTGAGAGGGGCGCCGGCTACGAGCAGTACTTC
>few|TRBD2|TRBJ2-1|TRBV2
CASTGLADYNEQFF
TGTGCCAGCACCGGACTAGCGGATTACAATGAGCAGTTCTTC
>.|TRBD1|TRBJ2-5|TRBV29-1
CSARPGTGGGETQYF
TGCAGCGCCCGCCCCGGGACAGGGGGCGGAGAGACCCAGTACTTC
>.|.|TRBJ2-2|TRBV6-5
CASRTPRNTGELFF
TGTGCCAGCAGGACGCCTCGGAACACCGGGGAGCTGTTTTTT
>.|.|TRBJ1-4|TRBV5-1
CASSFNTVTGEKLFF
TGCGCCAGCAGCTTCAATACAGTAACTGGTGAAAAACTGTTTTTT
>few|.|TRBJ2-1|TRBV7-8
CASSPAVSGVKFF
TGTGCCAGCAGCCCCGCAGTTTCAGGTGTTAAGTTCTTC
>.|TRBD2|TRBJ2-7|TRBV7-2
CASSLAARLAGGSSYEQYF
TGTGCCAGCAGCTTAGCAGCGAGGCTAGCGGGAGGTAGCTCCTACGAGCAGTACTTC
>few|TRBD1|TRBJ2-3|TRBV25-1
CASRGTGSDTQYF
TGTGCCAGCAGGGGGACAGGGTCAGATACGCAGTATTTT
>many|.|TRBJ1-1|TRBV29-1
CSAGNTEAFF
TGCAGCGCCGGGAACACTGAAGCTTTCTTT
>few|TRBD1|TRBJ2-7|TRBV6-6
CASRPDRGRAQYF
TGTGCCAGCAGACCCGACAGGGGAAGGGCGCAGTACTTC
>few|.|TRBJ2-1|TRBV6-5
CASSYSSTPRANEQFF
TGTGCCAGCAGTTACTCCTCGACCCCAAGGGCCAATGAGCAGTTCTTC
>few|TRBD2|TRBJ2-7|TRBV7-9
CASSLADAAGGIPYEQYF
TGTGCCAGCAGCTTAGCAGATGCGGCGGGAGGAATACCCTACGAGCAGTACTTC
>few|.|TRBJ1-1|TRBV5-1
CASSLDLNTEAFF
TGCGCCAGCAGCTTGGATCTGAACACTGAAGCTTTCTTT
>.|.|TRBJ1-1|TRBV28
CASRNTEAFF
TGTGCCAGCAGGAACACTGAAGCTTTCTTT
>few|.|TRBJ2-6|TRBV5-1
CASSWTPSGANVLTF
TGCGCCAGCAGCTGGACCCCCTCTGGGGCCAACGTCCTGACTTTC
>few|.|TRBJ1-4|TRBV7-2
CASSLDWATSLFF
TGTGCCAGCAGCTTAGATTGGGCGACCTCGCTGTTTTTT
>few|.|TRBJ2-6|TRBV2
CASSEEGGGANVLTF
TGTGCCAGCAGTGAGGAGGGTGGTGGGGCCAACGTCCTGACTTTC
>many|.|TRBJ2-6|TRBV9
CASRSSGANVLTF
TGTGCCAGCAGAAGCTCTGGGGCCAACGTCCTGACTTTC
>few|TRBD2|TRBJ2-7|TRBV7-8
CASSLVTSGGGEQYF
TGTGCCAGCAGCTTAGTAACGTCGGGAGGGGGCGAGCAGTACTTC
>few|.|TRBJ1-5|TRBV18
CASGNGGDQPQHF
TGTGCCAGCGGGAATGGTGGTGATCAGCCCCAGCATTTT
>few|.|TRBJ1-1|TRBV12-5
CASGLADNTEAFF
TGTGCTAGTGGCCTAGCGGACAACACTGAAGCTTTCTTT
>few|TRBD1|TRBJ2-5|TRBV7-3
CASRDRTNQETQYF
TGTGCCAGCAGGGACAGGACCAACCAAGAGACCCAGTACTTC
>.|TRBD1|TRBJ2-3|TRBV7-2
CASTGTGGEDTQYF
TGTGCCAGCACCGGGACAGGGGGCGAAGATACGCAGTATTTT
>few|TRBD1|TRBJ2-7|TRBV30
CAWNPGTGYEQYF
TGTGCCTGGAACCCCGGGACAGGGTACGAGCAGTACTTC
>few|.|TRBJ2-1|TRBV28
CASSFSFKGIERFF
TGTGCCAGCAGTTTCTCTTTCAAAGGTATTGAGCGGTTCTTC
>once|.|TRBJ2-3|TRBV5-4
CASFRDNKGTDTQYF
TGTGCCAGCTTCAGGGACAACAAAGGCACAGATACGCAGTATTTT
>.|.|TRBJ2-6|TRBV4-2
CASSPGQSGANVLTF
TGTGCCAGCAGCCCAGGGCAATCTGGGGCCAACGTCCTGACTTTC
>few|.|TRBJ2-3|TRBV7-2
CASRNRASTDTQYF
TGTGCCAGCAGAAATCGGGCCTCAACAGATACGCAGTATTTT
>.|.|TRBJ2-2|TRBV9
CASSAPGGVTGELFF
TGTGCCAGCAGCGCTCCCGGCGGGGTCACCGGGGAGCTGTTTTTT
>few|.|TRBJ1-5|TRBV28
CASSLGVESNQPQHF
TGTGCCAGCAGTTTGGGGGTGGAGAGCAATCAGCCCCAGCATTTT
>.|TRBD2|TRBJ2-1|TRBV29-1
CSVLGGTSSYNEQFF
TGCAGCGTCCTCGGGGGGACTTCTTCCTACAATGAGCAGTTCTTC
>.|.|TRBJ2-7|TRBV7-2
CASSLATPSYEQYF
TGTGCCAGCAGCTTAGCGACTCCCTCCTACGAGCAGTACTTC
>.|.|TRBJ2-3|TRBV11-3
CASSPILGRTTDTQYF
TGTGCCAGCAGCCCTATACTCGGAAGAACCACAGATACGCAGTATTTT
>few|.|TRBJ1-5|TRBV7-8
CATMQGRAILSNQPQHF
TGTGCCACTATGCAGGGACGCGCCATATTGAGCAATCAGCCCCAGCATTTT
>few|.|TRBJ2-1|TRBV30
CAWSVLREDEQFF
TGTGCCTGGAGTGTACTTAGGGAAGATGAGCAGTTCTTC
>.|.|TRBJ2-3|TRBV18
CASSPRTADTQYF
TGTGCCAGCTCACCACGGACCGCAGATACGCAGTATTTT
>few|TRBD1|TRBJ1-1|TRBV11-1
CASSQRQGAPNTEAFF
TGTGCCAGCAGCCAACGACAGGGGGCTCCTAACACTGAAGCTTTCTTT
>.|.|TRBJ2-1|TRBV18
CASSPTNEQFF
TGTGCCAGCTCACCCACAAATGAGCAGTTCTTC
>few|.|TRBJ2-3|TRBV10-3
CAISGVSGLSTDTQYF
TGTGCCATCAGTGGGGTATCGGGTCTAAGCACAGATACGCAGTATTTT
>.|.|TRBJ2-2|TRBV4-3
CASSQERFSGELFF
TGCGCCAGCAGCCAAGAAAGGTTCTCCGGGGAGCTGTTTTTT
>few|.|TRBJ1-1|TRBV18
CASSPTGFTEAFF
TGTGCCAGCTCACCAACAGGGTTCACTGAAGCTTTCTTT
>few|.|TRBJ1-1|TRBV4-2
CASSQVVGNTEAFF
TGTGCCAGCAGCCAAGTTGTTGGGAACACTGAAGCTTTCTTT
>.|.|TRBJ1-5|TRBV4-1
CASSQDPGTGSNQPQHF
TGCGCCAGCAGCCAAGATCCGGGCACAGGTAGCAATCAGCCCCAGCATTTT
>.|.|TRBJ2-1|TRBV7-2
CASSRRQAVGNEQFF
TGTGCCAGCAGCCGACGACAGGCTGTTGGAAATGAGCAGTTCTTC
>.|.|TRBJ2-1|TRBV19
CASSIGPRIGVFF
TGTGCCAGTAGTATAGGTCCCAGGATCGGGGTGTTCTTC
>.|.|TRBJ2-2|TRBV14
CASSQRSTGELFF
TGTGCCAGCAGCCAGAGGAGTACCGGGGAGCTGTTTTTT
>many|.|TRBJ2-5|TRBV13
CASSLVVSPQETQYF
TGTGCCAGCAGCTTAGTGGTTTCGCCTCAAGAGACCCAGTACTTC
>.|.|TRBJ2-3|TRBV7-9
CASSASQVSTDTQYF
TGTGCCAGCAGTGCCAGCCAGGTTAGCACAGATACGCAGTATTTT
>.|.|TRBJ2-7|TRBV9
CASSVGSRDHYEQYF
TGTGCCAGCAGCGTAGGAAGTCGGGACCACTACGAGCAGTACTTC
>few|TRBD2|TRBJ2-1|TRBV6-1
CANEAGGPYNEQFF
TGTGCCAACGAAGCGGGAGGGCCTTACAATGAGCAGTTCTTC
>.|.|TRBJ2-7|TRBV7-2
CASSFNYEQYF
TGTGCCAGCAGCTTTAACTACGAGCAGTACTTC
>few|.|TRBJ2-3|TRBV7-2
CASSLLPAGTYTDTQYF
TGTGCCAGCAGCTTATTGCCGGCGGGCACCTACACAGATACGCAGTATTTT